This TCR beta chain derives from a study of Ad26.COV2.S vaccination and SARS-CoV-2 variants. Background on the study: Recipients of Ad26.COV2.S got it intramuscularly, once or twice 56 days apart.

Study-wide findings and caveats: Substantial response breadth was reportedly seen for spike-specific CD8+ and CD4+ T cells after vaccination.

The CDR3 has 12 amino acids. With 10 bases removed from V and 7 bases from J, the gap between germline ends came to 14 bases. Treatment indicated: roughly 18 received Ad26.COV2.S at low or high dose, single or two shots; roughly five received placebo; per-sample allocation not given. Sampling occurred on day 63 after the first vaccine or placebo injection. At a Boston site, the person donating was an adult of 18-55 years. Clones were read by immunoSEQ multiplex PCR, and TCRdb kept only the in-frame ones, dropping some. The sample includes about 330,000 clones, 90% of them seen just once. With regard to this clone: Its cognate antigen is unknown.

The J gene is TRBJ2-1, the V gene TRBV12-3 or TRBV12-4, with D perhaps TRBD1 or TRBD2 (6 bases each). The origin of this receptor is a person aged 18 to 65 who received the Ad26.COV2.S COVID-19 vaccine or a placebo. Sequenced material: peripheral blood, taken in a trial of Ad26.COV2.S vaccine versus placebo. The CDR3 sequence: CATLGAGNEQFF. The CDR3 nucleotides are TGTGCCACCCTGGGGGCGGGAAATGAGCAGTTCTTC.